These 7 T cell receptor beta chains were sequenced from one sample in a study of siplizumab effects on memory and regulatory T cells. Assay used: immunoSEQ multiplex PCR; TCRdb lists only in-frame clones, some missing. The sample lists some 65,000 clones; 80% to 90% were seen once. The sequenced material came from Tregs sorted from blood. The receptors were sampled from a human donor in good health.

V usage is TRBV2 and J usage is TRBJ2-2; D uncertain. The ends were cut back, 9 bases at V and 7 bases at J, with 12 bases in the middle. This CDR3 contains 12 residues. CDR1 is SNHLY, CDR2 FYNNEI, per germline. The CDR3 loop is CASTLASGELFF. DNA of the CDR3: TGTGCCAGTACCTTGGCCAGCGGGGAGCTGTTTTTT.

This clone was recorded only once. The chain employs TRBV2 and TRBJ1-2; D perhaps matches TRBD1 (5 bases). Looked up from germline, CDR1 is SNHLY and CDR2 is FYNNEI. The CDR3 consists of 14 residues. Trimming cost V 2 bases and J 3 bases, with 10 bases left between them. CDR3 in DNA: TGTGCCAGCAGTGAATTCCAGACAGACTATGGCTACACCTTC. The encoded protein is CASSEFQTDYGYTF.

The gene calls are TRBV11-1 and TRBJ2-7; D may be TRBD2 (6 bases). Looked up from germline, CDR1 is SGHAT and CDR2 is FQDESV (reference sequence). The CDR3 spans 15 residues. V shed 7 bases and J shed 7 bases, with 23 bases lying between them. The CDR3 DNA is TGTGCCAGCACCGCGGGGCCAGCCTCTTTTAGAGAGCAGTACTTC. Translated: CASTAGPASFREQYF.

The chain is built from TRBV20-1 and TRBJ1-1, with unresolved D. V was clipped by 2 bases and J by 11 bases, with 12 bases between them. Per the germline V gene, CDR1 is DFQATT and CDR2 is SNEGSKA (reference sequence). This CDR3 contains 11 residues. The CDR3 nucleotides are TGCAGTGCTAGATTGGCCCTCCGGGCTTTCTTT. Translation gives CSARLALRAFF.

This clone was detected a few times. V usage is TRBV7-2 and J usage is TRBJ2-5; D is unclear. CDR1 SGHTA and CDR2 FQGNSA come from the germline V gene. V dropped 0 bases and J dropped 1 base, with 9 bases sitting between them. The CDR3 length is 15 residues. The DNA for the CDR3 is TGTGCCAGCAGCTTAGCGCTTGCTCGCCAAGAGACCCAGTACTTC. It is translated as CASSLALARQETQYF.

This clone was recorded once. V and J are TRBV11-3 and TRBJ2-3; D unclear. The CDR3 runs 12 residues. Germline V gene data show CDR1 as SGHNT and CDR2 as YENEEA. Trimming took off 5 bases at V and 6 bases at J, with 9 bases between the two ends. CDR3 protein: CASSKHGDTQYF. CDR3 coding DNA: TGTGCCAGCAGCAAACACGGGGATACGCAGTATTTT.

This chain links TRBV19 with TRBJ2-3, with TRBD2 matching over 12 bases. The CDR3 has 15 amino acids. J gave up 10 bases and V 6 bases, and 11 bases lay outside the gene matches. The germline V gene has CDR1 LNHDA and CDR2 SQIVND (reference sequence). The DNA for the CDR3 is TGTGCCAGTAGAGCTAGCGGGAGGGCCGCGGATCCGCAGTATTTT. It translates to CASRASGRAADPQYF. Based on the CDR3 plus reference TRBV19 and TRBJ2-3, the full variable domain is DGGITQSPKYLFRKEGQNVTLSCEQNLNHDAMYWYRQDPGQGLRLIYYSQIVNDFQKGDIAEGYSVSREKKESFPLTVTSAQKNPTAFYLCASRASGRAADPQYFGPGTRLTVL.